What follows is one T cell receptor (beta chain) and its context. The germline CDR1 and CDR2 sequences are LGHNA and YSLEER. This CDR3 comprises 14 residues. The ends were cut back, 1 base at V and 0 bases at J, with 6 bases in the middle. These data are taken from a study of blood T cell repertoires in COVID-19. Sequencing used immunoSEQ multiplex PCR; TCRdb keeps in-frame clones, though not all of them. Of a few hundred thousand clones detected, 80% to 90% appear once; the ten largest clones hold 5% to 7.5%. The sequencing input was PBMCs or T cells enriched from blood (not recorded which). The receptor comes from a woman in her 50s who had been exposed to COVID-19. The chain combines TRBV4-3 with TRBJ1-2; D may be TRBD1 (5 bases). Here the CDR3 reads CASSQAQANYGYTF. CDR3 coding DNA: TGCGCCAGCAGCCAAGCACAGGCTAACTATGGCTACACCTTC.